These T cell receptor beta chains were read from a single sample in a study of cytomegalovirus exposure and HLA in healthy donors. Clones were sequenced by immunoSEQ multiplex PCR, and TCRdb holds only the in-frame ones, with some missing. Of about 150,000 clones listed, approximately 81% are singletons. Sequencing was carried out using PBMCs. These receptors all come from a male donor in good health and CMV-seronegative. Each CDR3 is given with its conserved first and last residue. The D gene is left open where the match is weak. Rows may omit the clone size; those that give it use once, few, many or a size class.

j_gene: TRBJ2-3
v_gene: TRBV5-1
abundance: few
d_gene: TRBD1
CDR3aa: CASSFSPRGWDTQYF
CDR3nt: TGCGCCAGCAGCTTCTCACCCAGGGGGTGGGATACGCAGTATTTT

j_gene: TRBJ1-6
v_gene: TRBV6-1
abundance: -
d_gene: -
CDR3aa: CASSASFNSPLHF
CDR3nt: TGTGCCAGCAGTGCAAGCTTTAATTCACCCCTCCACTTT

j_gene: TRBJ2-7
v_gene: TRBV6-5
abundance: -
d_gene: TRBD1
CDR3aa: CASSYPGGQGADEQYF
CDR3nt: TGTGCCAGCAGTTACCCCGGTGGACAGGGGGCCGACGAGCAGTACTTC

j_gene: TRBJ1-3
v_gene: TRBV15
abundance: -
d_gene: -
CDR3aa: CATSMAGVSGNTIYF
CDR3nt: TGTGCCACCAGCATGGCAGGTGTCTCTGGAAACACCATATATTTT

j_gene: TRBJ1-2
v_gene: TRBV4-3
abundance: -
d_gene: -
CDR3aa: CASSQVAAYRNGYTF
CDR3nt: TGCGCCAGCAGCCAAGTAGCGGCTTATCGCAATGGCTACACCTTC

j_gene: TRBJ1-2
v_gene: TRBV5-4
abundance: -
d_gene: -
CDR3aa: CASSRGRSPDGYTF
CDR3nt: TGTGCCAGCAGCCGTGGGAGGTCCCCTGATGGCTACACCTTC

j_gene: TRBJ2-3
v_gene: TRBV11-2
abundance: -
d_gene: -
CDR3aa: CASSLDRVSTDTQYF
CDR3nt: TGTGCCAGCAGCTTAGACAGGGTTAGCACAGATACGCAGTATTTT

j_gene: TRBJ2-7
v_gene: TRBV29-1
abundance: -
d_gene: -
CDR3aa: CSVGASLYEQYF
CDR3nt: TGCAGCGTTGGGGCCTCCCTCTACGAGCAGTACTTC

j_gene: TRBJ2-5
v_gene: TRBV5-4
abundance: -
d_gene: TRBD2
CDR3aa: CASSLAGLARETQYF
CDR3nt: TGTGCCAGCAGCTTGGCGGGACTAGCGAGGGAGACCCAGTACTTC

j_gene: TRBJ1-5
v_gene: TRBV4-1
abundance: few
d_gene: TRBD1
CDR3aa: CASSQETGGSYQPQHF
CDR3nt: TGCGCCAGCAGCCAAGAGACAGGGGGCTCTTATCAGCCCCAGCATTTT

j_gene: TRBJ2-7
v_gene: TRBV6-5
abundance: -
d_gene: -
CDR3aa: CASRGLDSYEQYF
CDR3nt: TGTGCCAGCAGGGGACTCGACTCCTACGAGCAGTACTTC

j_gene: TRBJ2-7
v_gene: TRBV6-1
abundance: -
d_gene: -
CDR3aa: CAMSRGLAYEQYF
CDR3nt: TGTGCCATGTCGCGGGGTTTAGCCTACGAGCAGTACTTC

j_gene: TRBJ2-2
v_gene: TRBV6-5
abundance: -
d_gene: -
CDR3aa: CASSYSRPNTGELFF
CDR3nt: TGTGCCAGCAGTTACTCGAGGCCTAACACCGGGGAGCTGTTTTTT

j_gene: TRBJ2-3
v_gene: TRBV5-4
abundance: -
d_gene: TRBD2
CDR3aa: CASSLTGTRLTDTQYF
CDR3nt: TGTGCCAGCAGCCTGACCGGGACTAGATTGACAGATACGCAGTATTTT

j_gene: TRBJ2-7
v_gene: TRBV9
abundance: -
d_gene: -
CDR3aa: CASSVGPFDEQYF
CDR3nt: TGTGCCAGCAGCGTAGGTCCCTTTGACGAGCAGTACTTC

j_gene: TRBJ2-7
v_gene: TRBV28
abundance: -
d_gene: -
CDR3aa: CASIKPGIPYEQYF
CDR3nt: TGTGCCAGCATAAAACCCGGGATCCCCTACGAGCAGTACTTC

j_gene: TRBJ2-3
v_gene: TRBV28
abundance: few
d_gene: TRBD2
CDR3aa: CASSLWLAGRTDTQYF
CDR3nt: TGTGCCAGCAGTTTATGGCTAGCGGGCCGCACAGATACGCAGTATTTT

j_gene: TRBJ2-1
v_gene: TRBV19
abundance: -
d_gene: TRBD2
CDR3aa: CASSTDGGAGSYNEQFF
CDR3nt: TGTGCCAGTAGTACCGACGGGGGGGCAGGGTCCTACAATGAGCAGTTCTTC

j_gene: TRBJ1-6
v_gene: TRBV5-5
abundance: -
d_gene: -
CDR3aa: CASSLEGGRVNSPLHF
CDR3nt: TGTGCCAGCAGCTTGGAGGGAGGCAGGGTGAATTCACCCCTCCACTTT

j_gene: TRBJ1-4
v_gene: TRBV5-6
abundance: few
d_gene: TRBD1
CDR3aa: CASSWTGNNEKLFF
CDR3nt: TGTGCCAGCAGCTGGACAGGGAATAATGAAAAACTGTTTTTT

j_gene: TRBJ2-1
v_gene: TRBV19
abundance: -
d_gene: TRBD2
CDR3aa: CASSIDLSGGLFDEQFF
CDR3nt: TGTGCCAGTAGTATAGATCTTAGCGGGGGGCTTTTTGATGAGCAGTTCTTC

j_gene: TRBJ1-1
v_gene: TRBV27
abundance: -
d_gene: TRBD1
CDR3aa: CASSTPTGAYTEAFF
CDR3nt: TGTGCCAGCAGTACTCCGACAGGGGCCTACACTGAAGCTTTCTTT

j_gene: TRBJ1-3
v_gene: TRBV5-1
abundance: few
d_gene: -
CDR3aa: CASSFGEAGNTIYF
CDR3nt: TGCGCCAGCAGCTTCGGTGAGGCTGGAAACACCATATATTTT

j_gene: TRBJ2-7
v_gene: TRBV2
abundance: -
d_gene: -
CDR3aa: CASSEEGHHEQYF
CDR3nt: TGTGCCAGCAGTGAAGAGGGGCACCACGAGCAGTACTTC

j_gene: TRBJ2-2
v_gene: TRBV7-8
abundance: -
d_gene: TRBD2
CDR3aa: CASSLYAGGLVGTGELFF
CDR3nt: TGTGCCAGCAGCTTATACGCGGGAGGTTTGGTAGGGACCGGGGAGCTGTTTTTT

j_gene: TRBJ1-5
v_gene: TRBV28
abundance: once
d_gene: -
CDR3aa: CASSLTGVDQPQHF
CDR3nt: TGTGCCAGCAGCCTAACAGGAGTGGATCAGCCCCAGCATTTT

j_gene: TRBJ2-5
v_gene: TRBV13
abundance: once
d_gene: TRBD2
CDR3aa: CASSRTSGAPRDF
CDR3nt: TGTGCCAGCAGCCGGACTAGCGGGGCCCCCCGGGACTTC

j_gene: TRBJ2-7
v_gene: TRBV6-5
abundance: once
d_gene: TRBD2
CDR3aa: CASSYGGVYEQYF
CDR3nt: TGTGCCAGCAGTTACGGGGGGGTTTACGAGCAGTACTTC

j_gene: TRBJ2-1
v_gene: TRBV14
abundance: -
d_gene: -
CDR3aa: CASSDRRSYNEQFF
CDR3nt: TGTGCCAGCAGCGACAGGCGCTCCTACAATGAGCAGTTCTTC

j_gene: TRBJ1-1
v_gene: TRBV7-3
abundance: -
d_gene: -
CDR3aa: CASSLTVGRMNTEAFF
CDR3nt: TGTGCCAGCAGCTTAACCGTGGGGCGGATGAACACTGAAGCTTTCTTT

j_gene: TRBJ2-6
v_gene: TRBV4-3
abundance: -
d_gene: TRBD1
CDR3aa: CASTSGGSSGANVLTF
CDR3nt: TGCGCCAGCACCTCAGGGGGAAGCTCTGGGGCCAACGTCCTGACTTTC

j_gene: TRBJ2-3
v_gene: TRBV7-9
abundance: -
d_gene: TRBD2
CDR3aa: CASSLRGAGVQADTQYF
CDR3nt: TGTGCCAGCAGCTTACGGGGAGCGGGAGTTCAGGCAGATACGCAGTATTTT

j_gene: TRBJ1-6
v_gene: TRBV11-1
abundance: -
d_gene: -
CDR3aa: CASSLAGHYNSPLHF
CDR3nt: TGTGCCAGCAGCTTAGCTGGACACTATAATTCACCCCTCCACTTT

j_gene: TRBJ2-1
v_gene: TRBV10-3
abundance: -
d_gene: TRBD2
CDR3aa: CAISAGLAGVSEQFF
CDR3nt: TGTGCCATCAGCGCGGGACTAGCGGGAGTTAGTGAGCAGTTCTTC

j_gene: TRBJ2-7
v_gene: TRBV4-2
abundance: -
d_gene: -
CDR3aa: CASSQDHGSGSYEQYF
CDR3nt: TGTGCCAGCAGCCAAGATCATGGTAGCGGCTCCTACGAGCAGTACTTC

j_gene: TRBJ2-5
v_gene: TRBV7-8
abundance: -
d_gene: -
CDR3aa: CASSLVHFGTAETQYF
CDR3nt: TGTGCCAGCAGCTTAGTTCATTTCGGGACTGCAGAGACCCAGTACTTC

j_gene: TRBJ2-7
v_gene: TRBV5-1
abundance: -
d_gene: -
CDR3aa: CASSLVRGDEQYF
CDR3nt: TGCGCCAGCAGCTTGGTCAGGGGCGACGAGCAGTACTTC

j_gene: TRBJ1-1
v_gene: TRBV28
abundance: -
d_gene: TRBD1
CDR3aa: CASSPGQGRTEAFF
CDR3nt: TGTGCCAGCAGTCCCGGACAGGGGAGGACTGAAGCTTTCTTT

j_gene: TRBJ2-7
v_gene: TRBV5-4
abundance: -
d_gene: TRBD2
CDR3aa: CASSPPPSGSTDEQYF
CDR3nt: TGTGCCAGCAGCCCACCCCCTAGCGGGAGCACCGACGAGCAGTACTTC

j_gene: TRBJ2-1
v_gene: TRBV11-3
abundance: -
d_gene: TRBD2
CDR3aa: CASSQGLAFNNEQFF
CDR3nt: TGTGCCAGCAGCCAGGGACTAGCGTTCAACAATGAGCAGTTCTTC

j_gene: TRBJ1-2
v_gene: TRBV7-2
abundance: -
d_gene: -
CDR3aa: CASSLVSVGVNYGYTF
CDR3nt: TGTGCCAGCAGCTTAGTTTCCGTGGGAGTAAACTATGGCTACACCTTC

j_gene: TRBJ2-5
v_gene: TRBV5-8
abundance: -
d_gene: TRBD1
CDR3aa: CASSPGQTGVKETQYF
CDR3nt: TGTGCCAGCAGCCCGGGACAGACAGGGGTGAAAGAGACCCAGTACTTC

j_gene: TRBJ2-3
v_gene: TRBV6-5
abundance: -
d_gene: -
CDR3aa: CASTRGYTDTQYF
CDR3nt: TGTGCCAGTACCCGGGGTTACACAGATACGCAGTATTTT

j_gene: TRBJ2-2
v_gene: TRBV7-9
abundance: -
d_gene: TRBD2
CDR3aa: CASSLTLAGAFANTGELFF
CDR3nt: TGTGCCAGCAGCTTAACGCTAGCGGGGGCCTTTGCGAACACCGGGGAGCTGTTTTTT

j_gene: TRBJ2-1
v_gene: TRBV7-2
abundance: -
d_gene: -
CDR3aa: CASSLGEGASYNEQFF
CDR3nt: TGTGCCAGCAGCTTAGGCGAGGGCGCCTCCTACAATGAGCAGTTCTTC

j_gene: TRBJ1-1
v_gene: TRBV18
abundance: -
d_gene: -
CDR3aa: CASSPGRGVTEAFF
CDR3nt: TGTGCCAGCTCACCCGGACGGGGGGTAACTGAAGCTTTCTTT

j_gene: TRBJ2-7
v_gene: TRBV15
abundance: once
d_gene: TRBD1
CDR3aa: CATSREYRQGLSSYEQYF
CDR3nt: TGTGCCACCAGCAGAGAGTACCGACAGGGCCTGTCCTCCTACGAGCAGTACTTC

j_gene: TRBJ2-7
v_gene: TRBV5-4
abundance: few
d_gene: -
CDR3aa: CASSLGGNYEQYF
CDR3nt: TGTGCCAGCAGCTTGGGCGGAAACTACGAGCAGTACTTC

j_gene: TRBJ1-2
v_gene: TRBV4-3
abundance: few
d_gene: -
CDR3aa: CASRSAGDPYGYTF
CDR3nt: TGCGCCAGCAGATCGGCAGGGGACCCCTATGGCTACACCTTC

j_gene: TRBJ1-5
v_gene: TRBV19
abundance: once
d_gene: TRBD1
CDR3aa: CASSIGTGGNGYQPQHF
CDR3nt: TGTGCCAGTAGTATAGGGACAGGAGGTAATGGTTATCAGCCCCAGCATTTT

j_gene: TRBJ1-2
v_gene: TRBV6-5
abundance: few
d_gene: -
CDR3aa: CASSPSGGLGGYTF
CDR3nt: TGTGCCAGCAGTCCATCGGGGGGGCTGGGTGGCTACACCTTC

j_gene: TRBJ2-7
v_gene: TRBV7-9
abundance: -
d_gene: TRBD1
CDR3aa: CASSSKEWDRQSYEQYF
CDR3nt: TGTGCCAGCAGCTCGAAAGAATGGGACAGGCAATCCTACGAGCAGTACTTC

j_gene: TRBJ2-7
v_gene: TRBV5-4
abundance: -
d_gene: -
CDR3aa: CASSDPRKQGDYEQYF
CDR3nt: TGTGCCAGCAGCGACCCCCGGAAGCAAGGAGACTACGAGCAGTACTTC

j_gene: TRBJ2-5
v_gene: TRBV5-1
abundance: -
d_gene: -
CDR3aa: CASSLKGRLGQETQYF
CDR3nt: TGCGCCAGCAGCTTAAAGGGGCGGCTGGGGCAAGAGACCCAGTACTTC

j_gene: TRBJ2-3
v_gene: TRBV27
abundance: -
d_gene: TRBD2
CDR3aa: CASRPYPLAGGRTDTQYF
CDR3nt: TGTGCCAGCAGACCATACCCACTAGCGGGGGGGCGAACAGATACGCAGTATTTT

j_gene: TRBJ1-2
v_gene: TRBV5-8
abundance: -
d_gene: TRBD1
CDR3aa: CASSYPGQGAYGYTF
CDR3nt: TGTGCCAGCAGCTACCCGGGACAGGGAGCCTATGGCTACACCTTC

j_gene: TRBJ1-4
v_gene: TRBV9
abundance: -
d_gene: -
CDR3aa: CASSVGGQGIPNEKLFF
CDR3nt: TGTGCCAGCAGCGTAGGGGGGCAGGGGATTCCTAATGAAAAACTGTTTTTT